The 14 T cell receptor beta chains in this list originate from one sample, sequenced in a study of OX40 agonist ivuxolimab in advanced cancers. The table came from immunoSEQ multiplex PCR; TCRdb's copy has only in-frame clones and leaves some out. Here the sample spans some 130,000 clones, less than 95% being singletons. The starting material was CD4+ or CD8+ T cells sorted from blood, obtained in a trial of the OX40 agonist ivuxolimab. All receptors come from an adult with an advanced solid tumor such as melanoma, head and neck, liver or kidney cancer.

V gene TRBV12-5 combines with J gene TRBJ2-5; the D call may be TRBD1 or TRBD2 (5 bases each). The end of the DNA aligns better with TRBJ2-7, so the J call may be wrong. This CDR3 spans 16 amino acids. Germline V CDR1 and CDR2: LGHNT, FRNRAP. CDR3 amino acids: CASGLVVSGGPYEQYF. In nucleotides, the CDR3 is TGTGCTAGTGGTTTGGTAGTGAGTGGGGGTCCCTACGAGCAGTACTTC.

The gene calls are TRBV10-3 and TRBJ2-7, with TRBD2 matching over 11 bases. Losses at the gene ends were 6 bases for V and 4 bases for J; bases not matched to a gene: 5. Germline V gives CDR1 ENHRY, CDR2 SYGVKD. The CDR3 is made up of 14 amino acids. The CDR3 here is CAIRLTSGTYEQYF. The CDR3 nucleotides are TGTGCCATCAGGCTGACTAGCGGGACGTACGAGCAGTACTTC.

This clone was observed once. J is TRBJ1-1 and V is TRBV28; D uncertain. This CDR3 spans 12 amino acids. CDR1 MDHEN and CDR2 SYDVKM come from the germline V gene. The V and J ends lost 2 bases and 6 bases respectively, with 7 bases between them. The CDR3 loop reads CASSLRGAEAFF. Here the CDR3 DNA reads TGTGCCAGCAGTTTAAGAGGCGCTGAAGCTTTCTTT.

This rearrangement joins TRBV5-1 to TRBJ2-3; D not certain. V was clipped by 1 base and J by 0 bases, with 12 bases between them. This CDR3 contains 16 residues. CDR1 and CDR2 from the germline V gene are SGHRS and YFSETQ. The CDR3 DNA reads TGCGCCAGCAGCTTGAACATCCAGGCGAGCACAGATACGCAGTATTTT. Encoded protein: CASSLNIQASTDTQYF.

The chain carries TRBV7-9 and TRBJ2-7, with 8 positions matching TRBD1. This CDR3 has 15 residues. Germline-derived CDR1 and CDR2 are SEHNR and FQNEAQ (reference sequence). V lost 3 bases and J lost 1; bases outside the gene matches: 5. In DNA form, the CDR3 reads TGTGCCAGCAGCTTGCTTCGACAGGGGTCCTACGAGCAGTACTTC. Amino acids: CASSLLRQGSYEQYF.

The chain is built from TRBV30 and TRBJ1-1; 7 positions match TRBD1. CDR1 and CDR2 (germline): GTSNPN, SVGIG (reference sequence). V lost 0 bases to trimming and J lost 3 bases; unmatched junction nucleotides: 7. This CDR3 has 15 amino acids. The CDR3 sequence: CAWSVLQGKDTEAFF. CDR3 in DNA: TGTGCCTGGAGTGTATTACAGGGGAAGGACACTGAAGCTTTCTTT.

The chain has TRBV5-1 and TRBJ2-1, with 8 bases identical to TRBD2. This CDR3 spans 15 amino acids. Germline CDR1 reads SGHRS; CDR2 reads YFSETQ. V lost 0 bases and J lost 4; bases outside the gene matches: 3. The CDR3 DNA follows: TGCGCCAGCAGCTTGGCACTAGCGGATTACAATGAGCAGTTCTTC. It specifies CASSLALADYNEQFF.

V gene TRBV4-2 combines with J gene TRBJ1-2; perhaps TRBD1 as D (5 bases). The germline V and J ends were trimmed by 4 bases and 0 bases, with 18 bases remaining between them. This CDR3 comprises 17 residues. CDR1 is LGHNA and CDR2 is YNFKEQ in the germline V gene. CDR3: CASSREGQEPTNYGYTF. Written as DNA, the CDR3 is TGTGCCAGCAGCCGGGAGGGGCAGGAGCCGACTAACTATGGCTACACCTTC.

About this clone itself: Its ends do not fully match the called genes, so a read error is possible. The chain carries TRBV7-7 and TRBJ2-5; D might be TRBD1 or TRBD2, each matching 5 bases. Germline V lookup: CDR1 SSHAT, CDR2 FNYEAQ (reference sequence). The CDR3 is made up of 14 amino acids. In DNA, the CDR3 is TGTGCTAGCAGCGTAGGGGAGAACCGCGAGACCCAGTACTTC. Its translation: CASSVGENRETQYF. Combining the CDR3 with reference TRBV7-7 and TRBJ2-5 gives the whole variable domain GAGVSQSPRYKVTKRGQDVTLRCDPISSHATLYWYQQALGQGPEFLTYFNYEAQPDKSGLPSDRFSAERPEGSISTLTIQRTEQRDSAMYRCASSVGENRETQYFGPGTRLLVL.

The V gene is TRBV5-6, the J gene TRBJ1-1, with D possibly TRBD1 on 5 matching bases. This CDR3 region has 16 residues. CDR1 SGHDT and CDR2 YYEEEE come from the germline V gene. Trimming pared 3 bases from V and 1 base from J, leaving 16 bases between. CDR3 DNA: TGTGCCAGCAGCTGGGGGGGTCTTTGGTCGAACACTGAAGCTTTCTTT. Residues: CASSWGGLWSNTEAFF.

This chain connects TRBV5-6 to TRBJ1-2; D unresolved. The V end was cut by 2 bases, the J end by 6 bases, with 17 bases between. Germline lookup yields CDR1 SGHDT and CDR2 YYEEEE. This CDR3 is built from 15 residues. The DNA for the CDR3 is TGTGCCAGCAGCTTTGCGGTGGGCGACGGGGATGGCTACACCTTC. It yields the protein CASSFAVGDGDGYTF.

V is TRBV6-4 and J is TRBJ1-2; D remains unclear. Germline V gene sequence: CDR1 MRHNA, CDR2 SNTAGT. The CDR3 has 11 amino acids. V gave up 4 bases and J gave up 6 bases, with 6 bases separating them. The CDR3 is CASSAGNGYTF. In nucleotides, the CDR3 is TGTGCCAGCAGTGCGGGGAATGGCTACACCTTC.

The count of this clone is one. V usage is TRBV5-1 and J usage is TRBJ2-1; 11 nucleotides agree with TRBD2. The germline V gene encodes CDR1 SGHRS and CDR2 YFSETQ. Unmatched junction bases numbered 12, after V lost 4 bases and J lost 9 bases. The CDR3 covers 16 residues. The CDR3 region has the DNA TGCGCCAGCAGCCCCCAGGGGACTAGCGGTGTTGGTGAGCAGTTCTTC. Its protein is CASSPQGTSGVGEQFF.

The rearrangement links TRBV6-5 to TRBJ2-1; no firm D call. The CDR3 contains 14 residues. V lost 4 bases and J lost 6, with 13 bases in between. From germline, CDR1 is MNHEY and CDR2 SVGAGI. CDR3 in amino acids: CASSLQQTSNEQFF. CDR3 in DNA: TGTGCCAGCAGTTTACAACAGACGAGCAATGAGCAGTTCTTC.